This T cell receptor (beta chain) was captured by sequencing in a study of blood T cell repertoires in COVID-19. Study information: Spain, Italy and the United States supplied samples that represented acute and convalescent COVID-19.

The CDR3 consists of 13 residues. The germline CDR1 and CDR2 sequences are MNHEY and SVGAGI. V lost 7 bases and J lost 4, with 11 bases in between. No more than 2 weeks before study entry, exposed participants had met a case of COVID-19. Some clones are missing from TCRdb's copy, which holds only in-frame ones; the method was immunoSEQ multiplex PCR. The repertoire includes some 340,000 clones, roughly 90% of them detected once, and 3.5% to 5% sits in the top ten. V usage is TRBV6-5 and J usage is TRBJ1-5, with a possible D match to TRBD1 (6 bases). This clonotype was sampled from a woman in her 30s who had been exposed to COVID-19. The material sequenced was PBMCs or T cells enriched from blood (not recorded which). The CDR3 DNA reads TGTGCCAGCACCACAGGGACAAATCAGCCCCAGCATTTT. This translates into CASTTGTNQPQHF.